This entry concerns a single T cell receptor beta chain. Its cognate antigen is unknown. The data originate from a study of cytomegalovirus exposure and HLA in healthy donors. With 60 Vbeta and 13 Jbeta primers, the PCR was carried out. The repertoire was sequenced with immunoSEQ multiplex PCR; TCRdb's copy has only in-frame clones and lacks some. Of roughly 100,000 clones in the sample, roughly 70% were seen once. The study, taken as a whole, reports: It was only CMV serostatus that was available as immune exposure information. With further analysis later on, most CMV-associated TCR beta chains appeared HLA-restricted.

Trimming took off 3 bases at V and 3 bases at J, with 12 bases between the two ends. The germline gives CDR1 MNHNS, CDR2 SASEGT. The CDR3 contains 14 residues. The source of this sequence is a man in his forties in good health and CMV-seronegative. The chain links TRBV6-1 to TRBJ2-7; D may be TRBD2 (6 bases). Sequencing input: PBMCs. Here the CDR3 DNA reads TGTGCCAGCAGTGACAGCCCCGGGAGCTACGAGCAGTACTTC. Its protein is CASSDSPGSYEQYF.